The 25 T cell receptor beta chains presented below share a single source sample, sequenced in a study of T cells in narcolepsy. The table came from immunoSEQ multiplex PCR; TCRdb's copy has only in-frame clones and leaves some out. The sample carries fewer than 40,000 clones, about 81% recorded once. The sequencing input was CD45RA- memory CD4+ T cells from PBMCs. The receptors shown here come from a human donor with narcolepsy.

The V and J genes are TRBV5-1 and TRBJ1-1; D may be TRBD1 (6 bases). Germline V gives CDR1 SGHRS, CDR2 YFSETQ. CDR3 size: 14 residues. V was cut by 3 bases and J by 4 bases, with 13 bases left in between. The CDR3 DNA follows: TGCGCCAGCAGCTGGGGGACAAGGGGCACTGAAGCTTTCTTT. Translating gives CASSWGTRGTEAFF.

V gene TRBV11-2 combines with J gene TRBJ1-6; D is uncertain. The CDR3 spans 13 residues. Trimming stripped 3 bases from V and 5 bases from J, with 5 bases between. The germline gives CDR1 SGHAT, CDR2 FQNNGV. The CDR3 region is CASSLGNNSPLHF. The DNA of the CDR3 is TGTGCCAGCAGCTTGGGAAATAATTCACCCCTCCACTTT.

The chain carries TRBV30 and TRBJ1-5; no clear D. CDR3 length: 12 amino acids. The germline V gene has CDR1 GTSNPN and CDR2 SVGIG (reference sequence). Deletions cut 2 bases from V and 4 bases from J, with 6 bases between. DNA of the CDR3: TGTGCCTGGAGTAAGGGAAATCAGCCCCAGCATTTT. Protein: CAWSKGNQPQHF.

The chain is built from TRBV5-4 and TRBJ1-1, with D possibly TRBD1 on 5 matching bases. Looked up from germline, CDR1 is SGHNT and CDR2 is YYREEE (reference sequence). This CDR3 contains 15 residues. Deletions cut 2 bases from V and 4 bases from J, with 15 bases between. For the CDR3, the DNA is TGTGCCAGCAGCTTATCCCGGGGGAAAGGCACTGAAGCTTTCTTT. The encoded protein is CASSLSRGKGTEAFF. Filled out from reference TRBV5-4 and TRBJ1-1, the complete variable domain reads ETGVTQSPTHLIKTRGQQVTLRCSSQSGHNTVSWYQQALGQGPQFIFQYYREEENGRGNFPPRFSGLQFPNYSSELNVNALELDDSALYLCASSLSRGKGTEAFFGQGTRLTVV.

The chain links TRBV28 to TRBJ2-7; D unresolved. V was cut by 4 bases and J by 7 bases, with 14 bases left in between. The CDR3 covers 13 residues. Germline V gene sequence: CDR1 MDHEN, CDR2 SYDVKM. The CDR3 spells CASSSGDLREQYF. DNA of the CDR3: TGTGCCAGCAGTTCGGGCGACTTGAGGGAGCAGTACTTC.

In nucleotides, the CDR3 is TGTGCCAGCAGCCAGACTAGCGGGGTCACAGATACGCAGTATTTT. It is translated as CASSQTSGVTDTQYF. The V call is TRBV7-2, the J call TRBJ2-3; 11 bases are shared with TRBD2. In germline, CDR1 is SGHTA, CDR2 FQGNSA. The V gene end was trimmed by 5 bases and the J gene end by 2 bases; junction bases not matched to a gene: 3. There are 15 residues in the CDR3. Variable domain in full (rest from reference TRBV7-2 and TRBJ2-3): GAGVSQSPSNKVTEKGKDVELRCDPISGHTALYWYRQSLGQGLEFLIYFQGNSAPDKSGLPSDRFSAERTGGSVSTLTIQRTQQEDSAVYLCASSQTSGVTDTQYFGPGTRLTVL.

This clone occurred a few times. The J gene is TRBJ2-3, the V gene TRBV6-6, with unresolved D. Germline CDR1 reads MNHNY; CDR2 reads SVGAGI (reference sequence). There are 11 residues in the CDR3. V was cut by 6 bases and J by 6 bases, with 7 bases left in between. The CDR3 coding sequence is TGTGCCAGCAGGAAGGGCGATACGCAGTATTTT. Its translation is CASRKGDTQYF.

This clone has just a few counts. This CDR3 reads CASSPTGYNSPLHF. CDR3 in DNA: TGTGCCTCATCCCCGACAGGTTATAATTCACCCCTCCACTTT. This sequence joins TRBV19 and TRBJ1-6, with D possibly matching TRBD1 (6 bases). Trimming removed 11 bases at V and 4 bases at J, with 15 bases between. The CDR3 spans 14 residues. Germline CDR1 and CDR2: LNHDA and SQIVND (reference sequence).

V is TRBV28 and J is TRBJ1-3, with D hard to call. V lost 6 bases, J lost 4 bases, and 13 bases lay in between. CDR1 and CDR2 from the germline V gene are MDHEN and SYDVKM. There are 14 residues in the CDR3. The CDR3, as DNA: TGTGCCAGCAGCGAAGAGGCAGCCGGAAACACCATATATTTT. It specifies CASSEEAAGNTIYF.

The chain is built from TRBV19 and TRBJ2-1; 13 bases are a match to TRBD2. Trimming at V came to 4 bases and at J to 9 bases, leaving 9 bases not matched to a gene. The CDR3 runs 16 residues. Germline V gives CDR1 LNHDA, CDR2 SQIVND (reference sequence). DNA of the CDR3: TGTGCCAGTAGTACCCAACTAGCGGGGGGGCCGAGTGAGCAGTTCTTC. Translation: CASSTQLAGGPSEQFF.

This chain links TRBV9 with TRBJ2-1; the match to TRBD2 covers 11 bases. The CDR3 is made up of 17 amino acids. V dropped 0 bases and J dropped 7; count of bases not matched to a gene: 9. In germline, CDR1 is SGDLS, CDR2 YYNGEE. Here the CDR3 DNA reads TGTGCCAGCAGCGTAGAGGTATCTAGCGGGAGGACGAATGAGCAGTTCTTC. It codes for CASSVEVSSGRTNEQFF.

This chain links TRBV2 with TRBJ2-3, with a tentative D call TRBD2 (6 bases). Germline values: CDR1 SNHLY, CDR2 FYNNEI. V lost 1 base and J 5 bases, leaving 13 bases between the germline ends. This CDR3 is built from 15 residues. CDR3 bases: TGTGCCAGCAGTGAAGTCGGGGGACGGGGAGATACGCAGTATTTT. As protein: CASSEVGGRGDTQYF.

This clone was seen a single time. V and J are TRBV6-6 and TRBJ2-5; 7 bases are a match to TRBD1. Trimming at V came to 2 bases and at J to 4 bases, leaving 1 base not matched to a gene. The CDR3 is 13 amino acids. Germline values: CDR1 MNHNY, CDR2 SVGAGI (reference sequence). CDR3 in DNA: TGTGCCAGCAGTTACGCAGGGGGAGAGACCCAGTACTTC. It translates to CASSYAGGETQYF.

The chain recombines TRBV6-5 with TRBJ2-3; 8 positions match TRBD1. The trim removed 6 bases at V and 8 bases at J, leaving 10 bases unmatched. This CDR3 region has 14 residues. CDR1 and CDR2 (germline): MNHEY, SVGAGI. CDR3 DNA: TGTGCCAGCAGAAAGGAGACAGGGGTCGGTACGCAGTATTTT. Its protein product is CASRKETGVGTQYF.

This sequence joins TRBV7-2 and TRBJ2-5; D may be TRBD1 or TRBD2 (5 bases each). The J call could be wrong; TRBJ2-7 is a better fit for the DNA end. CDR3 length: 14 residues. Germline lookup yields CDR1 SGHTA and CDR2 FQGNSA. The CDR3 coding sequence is TGTGCCAGCAGCTTAGCTCCGGGGACGTACGAGCAGTACTTC. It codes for CASSLAPGTYEQYF.

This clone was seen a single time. CDR3 nucleotides: TGTGCCAGCAGCGGTCCAATAGGGTCCGGTGAGCAGTTCTTC. This codes for CASSGPIGSGEQFF. The chain carries TRBV6-1 and TRBJ2-1; no clear D gene. CDR1 and CDR2 (germline): MNHNS, SASEGT. V was cut by 6 bases and J by 9 bases, with 18 bases left in between. The CDR3 contains 14 residues.

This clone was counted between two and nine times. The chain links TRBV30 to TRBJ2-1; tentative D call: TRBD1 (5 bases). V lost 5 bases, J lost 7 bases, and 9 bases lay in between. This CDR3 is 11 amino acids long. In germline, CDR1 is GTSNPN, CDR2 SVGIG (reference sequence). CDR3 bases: TGTGCCTGGGCACAGGATAATGAGCAGTTCTTC. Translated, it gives CAWAQDNEQFF.

The CDR3 region has the DNA TGTGCCAGCGGTTTACGGGGGAACACTGAAGCTTTCTTT. Amino acid sequence: CASGLRGNTEAFF. The chain combines TRBV6-1 with TRBJ1-1; D call uncertain. Germline-derived CDR1 and CDR2 are MNHNS and SASEGT. The CDR3 totals 13 residues. Trimming left V 8 bases short and J 1 base short, with 11 bases between.

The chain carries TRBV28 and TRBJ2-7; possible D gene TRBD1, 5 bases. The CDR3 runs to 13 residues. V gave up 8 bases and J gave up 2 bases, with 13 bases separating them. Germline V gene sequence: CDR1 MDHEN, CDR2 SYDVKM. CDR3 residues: CASATQGPYEQYF. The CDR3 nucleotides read TGTGCCAGCGCTACGCAGGGCCCCTACGAGCAGTACTTC.

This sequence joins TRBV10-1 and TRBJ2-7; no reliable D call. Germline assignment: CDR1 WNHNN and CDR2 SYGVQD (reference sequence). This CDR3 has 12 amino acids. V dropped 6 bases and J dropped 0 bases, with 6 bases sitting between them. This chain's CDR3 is CASSENSYEQYF. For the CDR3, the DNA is TGCGCCAGCAGCGAAAACTCCTACGAGCAGTACTTC.

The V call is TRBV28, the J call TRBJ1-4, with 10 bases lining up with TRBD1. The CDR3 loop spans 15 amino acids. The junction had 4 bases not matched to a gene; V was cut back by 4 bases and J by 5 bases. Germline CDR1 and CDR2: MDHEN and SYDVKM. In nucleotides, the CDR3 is TGTGCCAGCAGTTCTCCGGGACAGGGGAATGAAAAACTGTTTTTT. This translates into CASSSPGQGNEKLFF.

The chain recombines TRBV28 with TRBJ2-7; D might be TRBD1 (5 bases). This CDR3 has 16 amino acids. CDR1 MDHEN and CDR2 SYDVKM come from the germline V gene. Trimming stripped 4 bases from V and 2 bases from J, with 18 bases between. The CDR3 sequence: CASSSTGSRPPYEQYF. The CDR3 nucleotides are TGTGCCAGCAGTTCCACAGGTTCTAGGCCTCCCTACGAGCAGTACTTC.

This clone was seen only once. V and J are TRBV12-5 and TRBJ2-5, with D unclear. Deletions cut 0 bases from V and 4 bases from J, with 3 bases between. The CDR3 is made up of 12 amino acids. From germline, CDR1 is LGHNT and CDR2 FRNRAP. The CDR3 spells CASGLVGETQYF. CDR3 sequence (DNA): TGTGCTAGTGGTTTGGTAGGAGAGACCCAGTACTTC.

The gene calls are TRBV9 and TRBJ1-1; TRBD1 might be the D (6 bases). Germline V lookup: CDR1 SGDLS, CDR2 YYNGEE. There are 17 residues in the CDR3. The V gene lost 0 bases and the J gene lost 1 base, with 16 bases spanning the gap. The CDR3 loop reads CASSVGEGDVGNTEAFF. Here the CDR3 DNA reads TGTGCCAGCAGCGTAGGGGAGGGGGATGTGGGGAACACTGAAGCTTTCTTT.

The CDR3 DNA sequence: TGTGCCAGCTCACCACGGGAAGGCATAGGGCAAGAGACCCAGTACTTC. Translation: CASSPREGIGQETQYF. The J gene is TRBJ2-5, the V gene TRBV18; D not resolved. The CDR3 length is 16 residues. Germline assignment: CDR1 KGHSH and CDR2 LQKENI. V lost 1 base and J 2 bases, leaving 14 bases between the germline ends.